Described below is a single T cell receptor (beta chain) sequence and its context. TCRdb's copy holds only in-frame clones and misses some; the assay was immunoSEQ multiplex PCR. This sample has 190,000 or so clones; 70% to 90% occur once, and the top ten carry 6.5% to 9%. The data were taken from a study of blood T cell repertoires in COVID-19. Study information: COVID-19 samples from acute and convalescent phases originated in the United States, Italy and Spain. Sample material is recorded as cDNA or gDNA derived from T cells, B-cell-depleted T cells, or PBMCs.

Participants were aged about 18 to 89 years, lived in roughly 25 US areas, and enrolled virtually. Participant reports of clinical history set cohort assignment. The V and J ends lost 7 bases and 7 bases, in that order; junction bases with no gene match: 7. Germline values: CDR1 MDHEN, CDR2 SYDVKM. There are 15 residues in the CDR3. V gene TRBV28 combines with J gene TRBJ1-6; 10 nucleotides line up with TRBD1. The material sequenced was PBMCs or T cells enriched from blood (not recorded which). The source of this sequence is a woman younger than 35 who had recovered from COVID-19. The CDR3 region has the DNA TGTGCCAGCATGGGTGGGACAGGGGAGAATTCACCCCTCCACTTT. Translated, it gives CASMGGTGENSPLHF.